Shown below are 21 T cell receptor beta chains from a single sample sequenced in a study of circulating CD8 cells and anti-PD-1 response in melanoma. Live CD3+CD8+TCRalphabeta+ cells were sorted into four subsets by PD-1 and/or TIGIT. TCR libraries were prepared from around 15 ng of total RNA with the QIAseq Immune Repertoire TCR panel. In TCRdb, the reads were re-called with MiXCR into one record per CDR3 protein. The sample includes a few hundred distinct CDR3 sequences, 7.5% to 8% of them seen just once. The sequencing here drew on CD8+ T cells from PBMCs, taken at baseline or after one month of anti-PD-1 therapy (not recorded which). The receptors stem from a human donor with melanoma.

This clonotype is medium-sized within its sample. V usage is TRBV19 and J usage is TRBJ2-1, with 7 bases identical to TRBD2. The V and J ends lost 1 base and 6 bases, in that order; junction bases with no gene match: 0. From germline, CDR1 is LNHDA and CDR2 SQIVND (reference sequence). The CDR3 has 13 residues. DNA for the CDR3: TGTGCCAGTAGTATAGGACTAGCCAATGAGCAGTTCTTC. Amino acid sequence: CASSIGLANEQFF.

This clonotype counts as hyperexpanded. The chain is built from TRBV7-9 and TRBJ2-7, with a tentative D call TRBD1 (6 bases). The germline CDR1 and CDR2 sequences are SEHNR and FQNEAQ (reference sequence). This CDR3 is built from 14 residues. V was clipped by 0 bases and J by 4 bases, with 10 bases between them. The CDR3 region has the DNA TGTGCCAGCAGCTTAGCGCTAAGGGGGTACGAGCAGTACTTC. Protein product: CASSLALRGYEQYF.

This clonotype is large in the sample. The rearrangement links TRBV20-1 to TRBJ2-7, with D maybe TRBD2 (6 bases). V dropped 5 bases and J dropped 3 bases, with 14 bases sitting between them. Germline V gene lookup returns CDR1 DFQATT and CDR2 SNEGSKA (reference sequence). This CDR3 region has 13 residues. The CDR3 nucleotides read TGCAGTGCTCCGGAGGGGACCTTCTACGAGCAGTACTTC. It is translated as CSAPEGTFYEQYF.

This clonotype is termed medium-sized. CDR3 in DNA: TGTGCCAGCAGCAGCAGCGGAGGGGCGGTAGATGAGCAGTTCTTC. It is translated as CASSSSGGAVDEQFF. V is TRBV7-3 and J is TRBJ2-1; TRBD2 is a possible D gene (6 bases). The germline V and J ends were trimmed by 5 bases and 8 bases, with 19 bases remaining between them. Germline V gene data show CDR1 as SGHTA and CDR2 as FQGTGA. This CDR3 has 15 residues.

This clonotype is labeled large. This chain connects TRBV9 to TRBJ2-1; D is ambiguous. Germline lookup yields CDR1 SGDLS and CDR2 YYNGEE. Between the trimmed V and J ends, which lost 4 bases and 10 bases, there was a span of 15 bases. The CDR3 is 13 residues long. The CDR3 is CASSFRALSEQFF. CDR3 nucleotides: TGTGCCAGCAGCTTTCGGGCCCTATCGGAGCAGTTCTTC.

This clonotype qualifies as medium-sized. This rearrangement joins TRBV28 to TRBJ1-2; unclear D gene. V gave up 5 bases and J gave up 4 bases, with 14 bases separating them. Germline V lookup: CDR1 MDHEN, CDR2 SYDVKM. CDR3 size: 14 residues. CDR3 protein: CASSIKQLLYGYTF. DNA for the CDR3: TGTGCCAGCAGTATAAAACAGCTACTCTATGGCTACACCTTC.

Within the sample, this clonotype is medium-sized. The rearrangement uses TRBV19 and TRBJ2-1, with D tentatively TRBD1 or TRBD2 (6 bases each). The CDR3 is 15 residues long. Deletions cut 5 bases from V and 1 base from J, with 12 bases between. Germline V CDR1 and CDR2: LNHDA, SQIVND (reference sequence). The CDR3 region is CASSPTGTSYNEQFF. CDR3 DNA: TGTGCCAGTAGTCCTACAGGGACTTCCTACAATGAGCAGTTCTTC.

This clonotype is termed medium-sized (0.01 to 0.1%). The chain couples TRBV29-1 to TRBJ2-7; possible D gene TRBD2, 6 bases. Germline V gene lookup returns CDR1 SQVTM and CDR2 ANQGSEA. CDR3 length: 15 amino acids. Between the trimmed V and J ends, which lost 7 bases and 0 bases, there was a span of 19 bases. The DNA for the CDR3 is TGCAGCGAGAAGGTTCCGGGAGAAGGCTCCTACGAGCAGTACTTC. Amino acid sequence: CSEKVPGEGSYEQYF.

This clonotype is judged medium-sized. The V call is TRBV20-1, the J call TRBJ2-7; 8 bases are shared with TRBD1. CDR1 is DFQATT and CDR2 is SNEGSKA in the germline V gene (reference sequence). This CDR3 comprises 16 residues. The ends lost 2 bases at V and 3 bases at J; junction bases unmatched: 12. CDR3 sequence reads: CSARSRDRTRIYEQYF. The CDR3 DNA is TGCAGTGCTAGATCCCGGGACAGGACTCGTATCTACGAGCAGTACTTC.

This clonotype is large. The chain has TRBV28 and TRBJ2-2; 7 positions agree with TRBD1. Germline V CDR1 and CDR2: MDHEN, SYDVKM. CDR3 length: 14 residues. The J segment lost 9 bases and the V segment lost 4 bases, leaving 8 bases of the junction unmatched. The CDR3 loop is CASSSPKGARELFF. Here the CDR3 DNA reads TGTGCCAGCAGTTCGCCTAAGGGGGCGCGGGAGCTGTTTTTT.

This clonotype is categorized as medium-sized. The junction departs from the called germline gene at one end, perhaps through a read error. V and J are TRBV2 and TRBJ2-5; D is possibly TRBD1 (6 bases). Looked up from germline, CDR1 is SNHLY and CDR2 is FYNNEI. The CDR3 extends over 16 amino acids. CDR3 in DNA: TGTGCCGGCAGTGAATTTCTAATCACAGGGCTGGAGACCCAGTACTTC. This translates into CAGSEFLITGLETQYF.

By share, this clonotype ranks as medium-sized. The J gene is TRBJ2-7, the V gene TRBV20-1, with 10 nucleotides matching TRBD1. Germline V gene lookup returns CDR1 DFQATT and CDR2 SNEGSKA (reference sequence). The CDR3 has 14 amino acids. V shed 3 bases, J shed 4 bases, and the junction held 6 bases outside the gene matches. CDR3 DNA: TGCAGTGCTAGCGGGACAGGGGAAACTTACGAGCAGTACTTC. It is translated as CSASGTGETYEQYF.

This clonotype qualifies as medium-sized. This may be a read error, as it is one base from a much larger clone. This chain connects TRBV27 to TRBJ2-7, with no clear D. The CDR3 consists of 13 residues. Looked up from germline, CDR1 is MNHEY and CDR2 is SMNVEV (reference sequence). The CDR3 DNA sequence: TGTGCCAGCAGTTCTCCAGGATACTACGAGCAGCACTTC. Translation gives CASSSPGYYEQHF.

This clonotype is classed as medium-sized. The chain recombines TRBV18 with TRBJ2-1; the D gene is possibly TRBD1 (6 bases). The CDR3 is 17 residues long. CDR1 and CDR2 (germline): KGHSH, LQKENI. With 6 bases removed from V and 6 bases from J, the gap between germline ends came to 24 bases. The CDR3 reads CASSLARGGLGGNEQFF. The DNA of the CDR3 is TGTGCCAGCTCCCTCGCCAGGGGTGGGCTAGGAGGCAATGAGCAGTTCTTC.

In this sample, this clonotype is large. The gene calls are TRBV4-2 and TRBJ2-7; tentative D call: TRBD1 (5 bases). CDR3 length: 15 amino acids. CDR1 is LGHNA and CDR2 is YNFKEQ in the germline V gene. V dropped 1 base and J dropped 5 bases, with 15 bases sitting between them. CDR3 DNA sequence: TGTGCCAGCAGCCAAGTAATGGGGCCTTTGGACGAGCAGTACTTC. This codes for CASSQVMGPLDEQYF.

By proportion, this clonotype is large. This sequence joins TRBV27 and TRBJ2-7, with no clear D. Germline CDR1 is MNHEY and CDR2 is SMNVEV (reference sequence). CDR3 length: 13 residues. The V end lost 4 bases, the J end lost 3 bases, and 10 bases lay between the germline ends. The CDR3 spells CASSSPGYYEQYF. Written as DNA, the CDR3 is TGTGCCAGCAGTTCTCCAGGATACTACGAGCAGTACTTC.

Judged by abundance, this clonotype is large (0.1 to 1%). CDR3 nucleotides: TGTGCCAGCAGTTTATTGGGAGGGCCCCTATACGAGCAGTACTTC. This gives the protein CASSLLGGPLYEQYF. This sequence joins TRBV28 and TRBJ2-7, with TRBD2 matching 7 bases. V lost 1 base and J lost 4; bases outside the gene matches: 7. The germline CDR1 and CDR2 sequences are MDHEN and SYDVKM. The CDR3 is made up of 15 amino acids.

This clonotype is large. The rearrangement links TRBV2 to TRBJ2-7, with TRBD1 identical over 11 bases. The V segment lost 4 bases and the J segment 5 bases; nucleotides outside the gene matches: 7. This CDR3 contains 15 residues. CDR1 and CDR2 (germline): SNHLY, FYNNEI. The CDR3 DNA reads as TGTGCCAGCAGTGGTTGGAGGACAGGGGGCGACGAGCAGTACTTC. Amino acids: CASSGWRTGGDEQYF.

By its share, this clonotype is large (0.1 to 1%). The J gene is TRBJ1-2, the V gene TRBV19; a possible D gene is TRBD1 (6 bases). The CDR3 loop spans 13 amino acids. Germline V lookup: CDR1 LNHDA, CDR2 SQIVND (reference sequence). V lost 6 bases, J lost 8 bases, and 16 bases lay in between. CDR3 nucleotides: TGTGCCAGTAGCCCCGACAGGCTAATCGGCTACACCTTC. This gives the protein CASSPDRLIGYTF.

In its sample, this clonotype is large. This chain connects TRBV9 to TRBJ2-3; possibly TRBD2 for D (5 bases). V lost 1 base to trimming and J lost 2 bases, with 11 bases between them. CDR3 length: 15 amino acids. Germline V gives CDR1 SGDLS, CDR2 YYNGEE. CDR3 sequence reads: CASSVTGEITDTQYF. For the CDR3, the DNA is TGTGCCAGCAGCGTAACCGGGGAGATCACAGATACGCAGTATTTT.

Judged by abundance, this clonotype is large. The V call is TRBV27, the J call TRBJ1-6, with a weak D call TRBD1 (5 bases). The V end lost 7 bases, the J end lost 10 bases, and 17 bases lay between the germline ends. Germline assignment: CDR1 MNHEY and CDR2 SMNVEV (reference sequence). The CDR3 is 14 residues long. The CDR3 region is CASTVAGPDSPLHF. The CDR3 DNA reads TGTGCCAGCACCGTGGCGGGGCCAGACTCACCCCTCCACTTT.